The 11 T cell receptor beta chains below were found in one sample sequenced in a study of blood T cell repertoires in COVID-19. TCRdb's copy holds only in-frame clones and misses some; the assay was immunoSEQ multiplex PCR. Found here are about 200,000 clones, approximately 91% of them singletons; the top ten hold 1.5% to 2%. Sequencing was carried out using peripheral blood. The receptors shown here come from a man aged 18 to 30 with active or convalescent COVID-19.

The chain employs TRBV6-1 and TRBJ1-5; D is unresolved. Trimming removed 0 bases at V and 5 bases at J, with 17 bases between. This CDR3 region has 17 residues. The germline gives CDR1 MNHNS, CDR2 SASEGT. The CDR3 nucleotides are TGTGCCAGCAGTGAAGCGCTAGGCGGGATAAGGGATCAGCCCCAGCATTTT. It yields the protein CASSEALGGIRDQPQHF.

The CDR3 protein is CATSTWGENQPQHF. The CDR3 DNA reads as TGTGCCACCAGCACCTGGGGGGAAAATCAGCCCCAGCATTTT. The chain recombines TRBV15 with TRBJ1-5; weak D call: TRBD1 (5 bases). CDR3 size: 14 residues. Germline CDR1 LNHNV, CDR2 YYDKDF (reference sequence). The V gene lost 4 bases and the J gene lost 4 bases, with 11 bases spanning the gap.

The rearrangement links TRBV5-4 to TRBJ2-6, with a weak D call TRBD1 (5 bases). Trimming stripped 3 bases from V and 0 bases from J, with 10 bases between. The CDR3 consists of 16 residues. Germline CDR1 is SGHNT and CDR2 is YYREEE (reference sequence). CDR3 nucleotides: TGTGCCAGCAGCTCACAGGTCTTCTCTGGGGCCAACGTCCTGACTTTC. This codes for CASSSQVFSGANVLTF.

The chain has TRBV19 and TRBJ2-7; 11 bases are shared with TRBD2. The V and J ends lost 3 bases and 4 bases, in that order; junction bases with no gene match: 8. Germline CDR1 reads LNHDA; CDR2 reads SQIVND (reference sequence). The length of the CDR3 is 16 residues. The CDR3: CASSISSLAGGYEQYF. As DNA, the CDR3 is TGTGCCAGTAGTATTTCCTCCTTAGCGGGAGGGTACGAGCAGTACTTC.

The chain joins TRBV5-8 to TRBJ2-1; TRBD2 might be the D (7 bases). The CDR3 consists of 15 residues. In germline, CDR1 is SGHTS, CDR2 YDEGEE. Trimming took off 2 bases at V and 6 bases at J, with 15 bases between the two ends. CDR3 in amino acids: CASSFHWGGANEQFF. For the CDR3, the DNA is TGTGCCAGCAGCTTCCACTGGGGGGGGGCCAATGAGCAGTTCTTC. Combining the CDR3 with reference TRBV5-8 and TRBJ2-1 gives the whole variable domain EAGVTQSPTHLIKTRGQQATLRCSPISGHTSVYWYQQALGLGLQFLLWYDEGEERNRGNFPPRFSGRQFPNYSSELNVNALELEDSALYLCASSFHWGGANEQFFGPGTRLTVL.

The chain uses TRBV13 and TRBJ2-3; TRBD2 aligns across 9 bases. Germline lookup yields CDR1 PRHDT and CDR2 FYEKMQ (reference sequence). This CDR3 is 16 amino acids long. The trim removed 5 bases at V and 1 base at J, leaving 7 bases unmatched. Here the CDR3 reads CASSRAAGGGTDTQYF. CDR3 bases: TGTGCCAGCAGCCGAGCAGCGGGAGGAGGCACAGATACGCAGTATTTT.

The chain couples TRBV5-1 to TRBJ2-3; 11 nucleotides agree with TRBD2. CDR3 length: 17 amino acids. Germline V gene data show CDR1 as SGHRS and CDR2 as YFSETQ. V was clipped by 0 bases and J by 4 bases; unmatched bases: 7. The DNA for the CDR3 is TGCGCCAGCAGCTTGGGCACACTAGCGGGAGTCGCAGATACGCAGTATTTT. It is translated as CASSLGTLAGVADTQYF. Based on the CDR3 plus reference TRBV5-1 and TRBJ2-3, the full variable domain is KAGVTQTPRYLIKTRGQQVTLSCSPISGHRSVSWYQQTPGQGLQFLFEYFSETQRNKGNFPGRFSGRQFSNSRSEMNVSTLELGDSALYLCASSLGTLAGVADTQYFGPGTRLTVL.

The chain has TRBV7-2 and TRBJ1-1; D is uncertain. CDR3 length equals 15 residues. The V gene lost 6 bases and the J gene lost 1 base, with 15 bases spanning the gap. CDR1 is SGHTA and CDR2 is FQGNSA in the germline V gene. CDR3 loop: CASREALSQNTEAFF. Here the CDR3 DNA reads TGTGCCAGCAGGGAGGCCCTTAGTCAGAACACTGAAGCTTTCTTT.

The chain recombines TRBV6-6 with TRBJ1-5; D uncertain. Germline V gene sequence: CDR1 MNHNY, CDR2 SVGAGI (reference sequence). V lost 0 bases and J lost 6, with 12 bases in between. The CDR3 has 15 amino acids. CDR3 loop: CASSYSARAGQPQHF. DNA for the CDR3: TGTGCCAGCAGTTACTCCGCGAGGGCGGGTCAGCCCCAGCATTTT.

CDR3 bases: TGTGCCACCAGCAATAGACAGAGAAACATTCAGTACTTC. This encodes CATSNRQRNIQYF. The chain is built from TRBV15 and TRBJ2-4; a possible D gene is TRBD1 (5 bases). The germline V gene encodes CDR1 LNHNV and CDR2 YYDKDF (reference sequence). There are 13 residues in the CDR3. Trimming cost V 4 bases and J 6 bases, with 10 bases left between them.

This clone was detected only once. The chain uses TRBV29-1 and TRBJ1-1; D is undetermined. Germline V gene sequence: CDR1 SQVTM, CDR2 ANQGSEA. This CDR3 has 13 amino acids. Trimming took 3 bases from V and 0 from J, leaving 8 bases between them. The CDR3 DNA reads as TGCAGCGTTGAGAGATCCATGAACACTGAAGCTTTCTTT. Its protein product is CSVERSMNTEAFF.